The clone carrying this T cell receptor (beta chain) showed up just once. TCRdb's copy holds only in-frame clones and misses some; the assay was immunoSEQ multiplex PCR. In the table there are over 200,000 clones, 87% of which are singletons. This specimen belongs to a study of blood T cell repertoires in COVID-19. Study details: PBMCs, B-cell-depleted T cells, or T cells were the source of the cDNA or gDNA that made up the material.

Germline V lookup: CDR1 MNHNY, CDR2 SVGAGI (reference sequence). V shed 1 base and J shed 0 bases, with 8 bases lying between them. CDR3 size: 15 residues. V gene TRBV6-6 combines with J gene TRBJ2-3; D remains unclear. The TCR originated in a woman between 50 and 59 years old with acute or convalescent COVID-19. Sequencing was carried out using peripheral blood. CDR3 protein: CASSYYPGSTDTQYF. The CDR3 DNA sequence: TGTGCCAGCAGTTACTATCCAGGAAGCACAGATACGCAGTATTTT.